These 11 T cell receptor beta chains came from one sample sequenced in a study of T-cell memory formation after mild COVID-19 (dated by TCRdb to the early 2020s). Libraries were built with 5' RACE. Sequencer: Illumina NovaSeq 6000. Using fastp trimming at Q25 and MiXCR clonotype assembly, TCRdb reanalyzed the public sequencing data and kept in-frame beta chains. Rows merge per CDR3 protein into single entries with the most common DNA and genes. For this sample there are roughly 400,000 distinct CDR3 sequences; under 20% appear just once. The ten biggest clones cover approximately 21% of the sample. Material: PBMCs or a T cell subset sorted from them (not recorded which). These receptors were obtained from a man aged 18-30 years who had mild COVID-19 (a few samples of this study predate the infection). The sample titles of this study are shuffled in the database, so cell type and time point are left out; the donor was told from shared clones.

This clonotype was counted at least ten times. The rearrangement uses TRBV7-3 and TRBJ1-4; D call uncertain. Trimming took 5 bases from V and 7 from J, leaving 8 bases between them. CDR1 is SGHTA, CDR2 FQGTGA, per germline. The length of the CDR3 is 12 residues. The CDR3 loop reads CASSPGGEKLFF. The CDR3 DNA reads as TGTGCCAGCAGCCCGGGAGGTGAAAAACTGTTTTTT.

In this sample, this clonotype turned up many times. This sequence joins TRBV20-1 and TRBJ2-1, with 12 bases matching TRBD2. There are 14 residues in the CDR3. V shed 2 bases, J shed 4 bases, and the junction held 0 bases outside the gene matches. Germline V CDR1 and CDR2: DFQATT, SNEGSKA (reference sequence). CDR3 sequence (DNA): TGCAGTGCTAGACTAGCGGGGGGGTACAATGAGCAGTTCTTC. This translates into CSARLAGGYNEQFF.

The V and J genes are TRBV12-3 or TRBV12-4 and TRBJ1-2; 7 positions match TRBD1. The CDR3 covers 14 residues. V shed 6 bases and J 4 bases; nucleotides not matched to a gene: 8. CDR3 in DNA: TGTGCCAGCAGGTCCCAGGGGGGTGGCTATGGCTACACCTTC. This encodes CASRSQGGGYGYTF.

This chain joins TRBV7-8 and TRBJ1-4, with a weak D call TRBD1 (5 bases). The CDR3 runs to 15 residues. Trimming shortened V by 6 bases and J by 2 bases, and 13 bases separated the two germline ends. Germline assignment: CDR1 SGHVS and CDR2 FQNEAQ. The CDR3 reads CASSSPGLTNEKLFF. CDR3 coding DNA: TGTGCCAGCAGTTCACCGGGGCTTACTAATGAAAAACTGTTTTTT.

This clonotype was seen only a few times. The chain has TRBV23-1 and TRBJ2-7; D assignment may be TRBD1 or TRBD2 (5 bases each). TRBV23-1 is designated an ORF whose function remains uncertain. CDR3 size: 15 residues. Trimming removed 4 bases at V and 3 bases at J, with 16 bases between. The CDR3: CASSRYRDGYYEQYV. DNA of the CDR3: TGCGCCAGCAGTCGATACCGGGACGGATACTACGAGCAGTACGTC.

The chain has TRBV5-6 and TRBJ2-7; 9 positions agree with TRBD2. The J segment lost 4 bases and the V segment lost 4 bases, leaving 9 bases of the junction unmatched. Germline assignment: CDR1 SGHDT and CDR2 YYEEEE. This CDR3 has 15 residues. The CDR3 sequence is CASSHRLAGWYEQYV. The CDR3 coding sequence is TGTGCCAGCAGCCATCGGCTAGCGGGGTGGTACGAGCAGTACGTC.

This clonotype showed up many times. The J gene is TRBJ2-5, the V gene TRBV5-1; a weak D match, TRBD1 (5 bases). Trimming cost V 0 bases and J 5 bases, with 14 bases left between them. This CDR3 spans 15 amino acids. CDR1 SGHRS and CDR2 YFSETQ come from the germline V gene. Here the CDR3 reads CASSLAEEGVETQYF. The CDR3 coding sequence is TGCGCCAGCAGCTTGGCCGAGGAAGGGGTTGAGACCCAGTACTTC.

The chain uses TRBV5-1 and TRBJ2-1; TRBD2 aligns across 8 bases. Per germline, CDR1 SGHRS and CDR2 YFSETQ. This CDR3 spans 15 amino acids. V shed 4 bases, J shed 7 bases, and the junction held 10 bases outside the gene matches. Here the CDR3 DNA reads TGCGCCAGCAGCCCACAAGGGATAGCGGGGAATGAGCAGTTCTTC. Protein: CASSPQGIAGNEQFF.

The rearrangement links TRBV24-1 to TRBJ2-5; a weak D match, TRBD2 (6 bases). Trimming took 5 bases from V and 5 from J, leaving 11 bases between them. Germline lookup yields CDR1 KGHDR and CDR2 SFDVKD. This CDR3 contains 13 residues. In nucleotides, the CDR3 is TGTGCCACCAGTGGACTAGAGGTTGAGACCCAGTACTTC. Protein product: CATSGLEVETQYF.

The chain recombines TRBV10-2 with TRBJ2-7; 7 nucleotides agree with TRBD1. Germline trimming cut 10 bases from V and 4 bases from J; bases unmatched to any gene: 16. The CDR3 consists of 15 residues. In germline, CDR1 is WSHSY, CDR2 SAAADI. As DNA, the CDR3 is TGCGCCACAGTCGGACAGGAGGCGTTGGGGTACGAGCAGTACTTC. Encoded protein: CATVGQEALGYEQYF.

This chain joins TRBV18 and TRBJ2-7, with 8 bases identical to TRBD2. The V gene end was trimmed by 3 bases and the J gene end by 2 bases; junction bases not matched to a gene: 3. Germline CDR1 is KGHSH and CDR2 is LQKENI. The CDR3 has 14 amino acids. The CDR3, as DNA: TGTGCCAGCTCACCGGGACTAGGGACCTACGAGCAGTACGTC. It yields the protein CASSPGLGTYEQYV.